The clone carrying this T cell receptor beta chain was observed a handful of times. The data belong to a study of long-term antiretroviral therapy in people with HIV. The germline V gene has CDR1 LGHNT and CDR2 FRNRAP. The germline V and J ends were trimmed by 5 bases and 0 bases, with 16 bases remaining between them. The CDR3 covers 16 residues. Version v3.0 of the immunoSEQ assay ran at survey level. TCRdb keeps only in-frame clones here, not all; method: immunoSEQ multiplex PCR. This sample carries some 33,000 clones, roughly 82% of them seen once, and the ten largest clones take about 6%. The V call is TRBV12-5, the J call TRBJ1-2; D gene ambiguous. This sequence originates from a man aged 18 to 30 with HIV. The specimen comprised unsorted PBMCs, sampled 0.6 years after starting antiretroviral therapy. This chain's CDR3 is CASGLQRTGPNYGYTF. CDR3 in DNA: TGTGCTAGTGGTCTCCAAAGGACTGGTCCTAACTATGGCTACACCTTC.